The subject of this entry is one T cell receptor beta chain. Its antigen is not known. Per the germline V gene, CDR1 is SNHLY and CDR2 is FYNNEI. CDR3 length equals 17 residues. The V end was cut by 5 bases, the J end by 0 bases, with 17 bases between. This table comes from immunoSEQ multiplex PCR, and its TCRdb copy is limited to in-frame clones, with some not included. The sample consists of 150,000 or so clones, approximately 81% of them appearing once. This entry is derived from a study of cytotoxic CD8 clonotypes in ibrutinib-treated CLL. The overall study: Across the patients, under 12 were relapsed/refractory, roughly 15 treatment-naive and about 17 IGHV unmutated. Investigators collected response samples after a median approximately twelve months of treatment, range 6 to 36. Mean values per sample were some 250,000 productive templates and 94,082 productive rearrangements.

The study's findings and limits: Different sampling times were used for sustained-remission and progressing patients.

The source of this sequence is a human donor with chronic lymphocytic leukemia. The source was PBMCs, collected after 12 months of ibrutinib treatment. This rearrangement joins TRBV2 to TRBJ1-5, with D possibly matching TRBD1 (5 bases). CDR3 DNA: TGTGCCAGCAGTCCGCGGGACGGGCCTTATAGCAATCAGCCCCAGCATTTT. Protein product: CASSPRDGPYSNQPQHF.